This TCR beta chain was sequenced during a study of blood T cell repertoires in COVID-19. This clone turned up a few times. Recruitment covered roughly 22 US areas and drew participants whose ages spanned roughly 18 to 100 years. TCRdb's table, derived via immunoSEQ multiplex PCR, lists solely in-frame clones and lacks some. The sample gives approximately 360,000 clones, 80% to 85% of which show up once; roughly 5.1% is in the top ten. Germline-derived CDR1 and CDR2 are MGHRA and YSYEKL. V shed 4 bases, J shed 4 bases, and the junction held 4 bases outside the gene matches. The CDR3 is 15 residues long.

The sequenced sample consisted of PBMCs or T cells enriched from blood (not recorded which). The origin of this receptor is a woman in her forties or fifties who had recovered from COVID-19. The V call is TRBV4-1, the J call TRBJ1-2; 12 bases align to TRBD1. CDR3 in amino acids: CASSPGTGGRYGYTF. The CDR3 DNA sequence: TGCGCCAGCAGCCCGGGGACAGGGGGCCGCTATGGCTACACCTTC.